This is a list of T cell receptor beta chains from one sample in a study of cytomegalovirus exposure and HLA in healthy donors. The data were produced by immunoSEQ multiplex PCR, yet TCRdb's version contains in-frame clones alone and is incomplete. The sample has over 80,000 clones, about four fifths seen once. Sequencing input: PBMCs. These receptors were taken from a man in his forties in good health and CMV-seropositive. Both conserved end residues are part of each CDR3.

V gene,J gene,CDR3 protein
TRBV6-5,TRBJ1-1,CASSLRVNTEAFF
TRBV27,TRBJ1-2,CASRKITGMDGYTF
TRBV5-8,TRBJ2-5,CASSSGSTGTETQYF
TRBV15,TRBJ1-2,CATSRDTGVNYGYTF
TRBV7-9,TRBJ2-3,CASSPGQQADTQYF
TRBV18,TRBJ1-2,CASHPGLSDYGYTF
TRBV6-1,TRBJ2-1,CASSGQGWIEDEQFF
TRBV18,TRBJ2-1,CASSPLAGENEQFF
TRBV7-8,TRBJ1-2,CASSLAGGTRGYTF
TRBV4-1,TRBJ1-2,CASSQVLPGPGYTF
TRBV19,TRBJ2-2,CASSIAGGIRGELFF
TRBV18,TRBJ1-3,CASSPAGTMTDTIYF
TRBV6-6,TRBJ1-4,CASSSGTGKGEKLFF
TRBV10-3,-,CAISEVLAGVYEQYF
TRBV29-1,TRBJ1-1,CSVGGDSGTEAFF
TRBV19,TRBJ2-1,CASSLGLAGGGGQFF
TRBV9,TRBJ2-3,CASSVVPSGSDTDTQYF
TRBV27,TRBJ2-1,CASRRSTYNEQFF
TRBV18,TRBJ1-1,CASQTPGTGVLNTEAFF
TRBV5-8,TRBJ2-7,CASSLLGQGVGEQYF
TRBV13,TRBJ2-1,CASRVSGSMNEQFF
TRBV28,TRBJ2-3,CASSSTGRYPDTQYF
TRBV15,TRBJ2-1,CATSRDKTTDNEQFF
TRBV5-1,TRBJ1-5,CASSETGGAGGNQPQHF
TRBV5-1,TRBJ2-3,CASTETGSTDTQYF
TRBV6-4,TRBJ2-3,CASRRDSTDTQYF
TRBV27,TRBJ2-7,CASSPRTSGTYEQYF
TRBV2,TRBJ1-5,CASKRLISNQPQHF
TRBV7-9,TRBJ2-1,CASSPGLAGTYNEQFF
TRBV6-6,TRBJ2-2,CASSYYRGGTGELFF
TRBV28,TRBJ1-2,CASSISGQIGYTF
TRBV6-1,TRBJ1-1,CASSEALSVLAFF
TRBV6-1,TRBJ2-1,CASSEPSGSLNEQFF
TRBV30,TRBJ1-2,CAWSPWGEPGYGYTF
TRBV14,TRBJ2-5,CASSQRPGTSGKETQYF
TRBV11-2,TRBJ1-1,CASSQGDGPRGAFF
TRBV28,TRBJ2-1,CASSFRDRETLEQFF
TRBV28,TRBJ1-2,CASSLPQTGTYGYTF
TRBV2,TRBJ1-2,CASTMSPPVYGYTF